This is a list of T cell receptor beta chains from one sample in a study of blood T cell repertoires in COVID-19. Produced via immunoSEQ multiplex PCR; TCRdb's table is partial and in-frame only. The data hold approximately 250,000 clones, with around 89% observed a single time. The specimen was PBMCs or T cells enriched from blood (not recorded which). The receptors come from a woman aged 25 to 39 with acute COVID-19. CDR3s include the opening cysteine and the closing phenylalanine or tryptophan. D genes are given only for firm matches. For some rows the clone size is stated as once, few or many, or as a class when expanded; others skip it.

-	TRBJ2-7	TRBD1	TRBV4-1	CASSLRTGETYEQYF	TGCGCCAGCAGCCTTCGGACAGGGGAGACCTACGAGCAGTACTTC
-	TRBJ2-3	TRBD2	TRBV6-5	CASSYKGTSGKDTQYF	TGTGCCAGCAGTTACAAGGGGACTAGCGGGAAGGATACGCAGTATTTT
-	TRBJ2-2	TRBD2	TRBV7-6	CASSSDTGGPNTGELFF	TGTGCCAGCAGCTCTGATACGGGAGGGCCGAACACCGGGGAGCTGTTTTTT
-	TRBJ2-7	TRBD2	TRBV14	CASSQWNRGAYEQYF	TGTGCCAGCAGCCAATGGAATCGGGGGGCCTACGAGCAGTACTTC
-	TRBJ1-2	-	TRBV13	CASTRDRPTHGYGYTF	TGTGCCAGCACCCGTGACAGGCCCACCCACGGTTATGGCTACACCTTC
-	TRBJ2-7	-	TRBV20-1	CSAGFGGLF	TGCAGTGCAGGTTTCGGAGGGCTCTTC
-	TRBJ2-7	-	TRBV30	CAWSVLGGGSEQYF	TGTGCCTGGAGTGTACTGGGAGGGGGGAGCGAGCAGTACTTC
-	TRBJ2-7	TRBD2	TRBV11-2	CASSSIGGIIVYEQYF	TGTGCCAGCAGCTCCATCGGGGGGATTATTGTTTACGAGCAGTACTTC
once	TRBJ2-3	-	TRBV2	CASRRSGSTDTQYF	TGTGCCAGCAGGAGGAGCGGGAGCACAGATACGCAGTATTTT
-	TRBJ2-7	-	TRBV24-1	CATQDGVHEQYF	TGTGCCACCCAGGACGGGGTCCACGAGCAGTACTTC
once	TRBJ2-5	-	TRBV5-1	CASSLMRDQETQYF	TGCGCCAGCAGCTTGATGCGGGACCAAGAGACCCAGTACTTC
-	TRBJ1-1	-	TRBV7-8	CASSLVGRTDTEAFF	TGTGCCAGCAGCTTAGTGGGCCGAACGGACACTGAAGCTTTCTTT
-	TRBJ1-5	TRBD1	TRBV9	CASSIGTENQPQHF	TGTGCCAGCAGCATAGGGACAGAGAATCAGCCCCAGCATTTT
-	TRBJ1-2	-	TRBV20-1	CSASSGYGYTF	TGCAGTGCTAGCAGTGGTTATGGCTACACCTTC
-	TRBJ2-2	-	TRBV3-1/TRBV3-2	CASSQSNTGELFF	TGTGCCAGCAGCCAATCAAACACCGGGGAGCTGTTTTTT
-	TRBJ2-6	-	TRBV28	CASTFGVAGANVLTF	TGTGCCAGCACCTTTGGAGTGGCTGGGGCCAACGTCCTGACTTTC
-	TRBJ2-7	-	TRBV19	CASSIGREQYF	TGTGCCAGTAGTATCGGGAGAGAGCAGTACTTC
-	TRBJ2-1	-	TRBV2	CASSEGGHSPLDNEQFF	TGTGCCAGCAGTGAAGGAGGACACTCCCCCTTAGACAATGAGCAGTTCTTC
once	TRBJ1-1	TRBD1	TRBV5-1	CASSYRGPGDPEAFF	TGCGCCAGCAGCTACAGGGGGCCGGGGGACCCTGAAGCTTTCTTT